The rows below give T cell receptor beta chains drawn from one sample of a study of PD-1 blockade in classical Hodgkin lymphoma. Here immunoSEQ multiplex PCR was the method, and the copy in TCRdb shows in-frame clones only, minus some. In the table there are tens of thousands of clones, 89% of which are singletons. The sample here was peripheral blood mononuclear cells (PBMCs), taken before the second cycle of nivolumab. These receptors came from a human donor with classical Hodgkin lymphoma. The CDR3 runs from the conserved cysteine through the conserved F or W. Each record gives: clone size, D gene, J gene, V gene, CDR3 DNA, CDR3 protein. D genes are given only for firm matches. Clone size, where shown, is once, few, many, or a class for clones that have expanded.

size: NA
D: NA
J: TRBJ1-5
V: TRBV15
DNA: TGTGCCACCAGCAGAGTTGGGAGGGATAGCAATCAGCCCCAGCATTTT
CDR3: CATSRVGRDSNQPQHF

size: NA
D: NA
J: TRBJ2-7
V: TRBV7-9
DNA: TGTGCCAGCAGCCGGGACTTATACGAGCAGTACTTC
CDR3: CASSRDLYEQYF

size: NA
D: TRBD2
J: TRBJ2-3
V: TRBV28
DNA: TGTGCCAGCAGTATCGGCGGGACTAGCGGGACCACAGATACGCAGTATTTT
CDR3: CASSIGGTSGTTDTQYF

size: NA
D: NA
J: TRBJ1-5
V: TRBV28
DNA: TGTGCCAGCAATAACGCCGAGGGACTGGGGCCGGATCAGCCCCAGCATTTT
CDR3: CASNNAEGLGPDQPQHF

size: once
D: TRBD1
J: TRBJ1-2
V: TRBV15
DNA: TGTGCCACCAGCACCCGTACAACAGGGGCTGGCTACACCTTC
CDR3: CATSTRTTGAGYTF

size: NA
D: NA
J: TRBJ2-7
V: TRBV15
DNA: TGTGCCACCAGCAGAGATAGCGGACCCGGGACTTCCTACGAGCAGTACTTC
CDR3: CATSRDSGPGTSYEQYF

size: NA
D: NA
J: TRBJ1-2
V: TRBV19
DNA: TGTGCCAGTAGCAGGTCTCAGGCTAACTATGGCTACACCTTC
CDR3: CASSRSQANYGYTF

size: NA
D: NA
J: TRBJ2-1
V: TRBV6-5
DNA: TGTGCCAGCAGCCGCAATAATTATTTCGATGAGCAGTTCTTC
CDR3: CASSRNNYFDEQFF

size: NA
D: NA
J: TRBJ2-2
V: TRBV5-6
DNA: TGTGCCAGCAGCTTCCTGGGTACCGTAGACACCGGGGAGCTGTTTTTT
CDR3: CASSFLGTVDTGELFF

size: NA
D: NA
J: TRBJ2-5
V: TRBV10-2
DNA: TGCGCCAGCAGAGGGGGATCAACACGACAAGAGACCCAGTACTTC
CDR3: CASRGGSTRQETQYF

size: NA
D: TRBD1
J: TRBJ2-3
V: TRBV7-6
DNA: TGTGCCAGCAGCTCGTTCGGGACAGGCACAGATACGCAGTATTTT
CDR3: CASSSFGTGTDTQYF

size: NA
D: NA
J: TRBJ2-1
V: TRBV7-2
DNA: TGTGCCAGCAGCTTAGGAGGTCATGGTGAGCAGTTCTTC
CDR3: CASSLGGHGEQFF

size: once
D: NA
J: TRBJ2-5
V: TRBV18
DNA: TGTGCCAGCTCACCACGGGCAGTCGAAAAAGAGACCCAGTACTTC
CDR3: CASSPRAVEKETQYF

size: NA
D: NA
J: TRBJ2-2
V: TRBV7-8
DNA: TGTGCCAGCAGCTTAGGCCAGGGGGGCACCGGGGAGCTGTTTTTT
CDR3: CASSLGQGGTGELFF

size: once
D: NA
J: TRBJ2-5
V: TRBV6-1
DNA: TGTGCCAGCAGTGAAGAGACCCAGTACTTC
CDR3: CASSEETQYF

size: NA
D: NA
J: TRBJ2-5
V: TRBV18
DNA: TGTGCCAGCTCACCGGGACTCCAGTCTCAAACCCAGTACTTC
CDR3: CASSPGLQSQTQYF

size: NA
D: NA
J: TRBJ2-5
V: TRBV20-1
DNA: TGCAGTGCAGGAGTAGAGACCCAGTACTTC
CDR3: CSAGVETQYF

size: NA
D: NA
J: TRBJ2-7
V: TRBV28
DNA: TGTGCCAGCAGTAGACCCCACGAGCAGTACTTC
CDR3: CASSRPHEQYF

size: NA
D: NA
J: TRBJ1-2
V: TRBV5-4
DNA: TGTGCCAGCAGCTTGGGCTTACAGACTAACTATGGCTACACCTTC
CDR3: CASSLGLQTNYGYTF

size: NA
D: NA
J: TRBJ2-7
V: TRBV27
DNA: TGTGCCAGCAGTTTTGGTAGTGGCTACGAGCAGTACTTC
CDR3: CASSFGSGYEQYF

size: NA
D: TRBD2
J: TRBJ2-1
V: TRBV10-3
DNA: TGTGCCATCAGGGCTAGCGGGGACGCACACAATGAGCAGTTCTTC
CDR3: CAIRASGDAHNEQFF

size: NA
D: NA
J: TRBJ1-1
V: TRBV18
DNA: TGTGCCAGCTCGCAATACGGGAACACTGAAGCTTTCTTT
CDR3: CASSQYGNTEAFF

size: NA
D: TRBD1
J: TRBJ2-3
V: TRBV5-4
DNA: TGTGCCAGCAGCAGCCGGGACAGGGCTTCAGATACGCAGTATTTT
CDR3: CASSSRDRASDTQYF

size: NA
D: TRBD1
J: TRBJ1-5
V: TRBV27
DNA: TGTGCCATTCCGGGACAGGGAAATCAGCCCCAGCATTTT
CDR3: CAIPGQGNQPQHF

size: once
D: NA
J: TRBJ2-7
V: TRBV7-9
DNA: TGTGCCAGCAGCTCGGTTGTACAGGGATACGAGCAGTACTTC
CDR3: CASSSVVQGYEQYF

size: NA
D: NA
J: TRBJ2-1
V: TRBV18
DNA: TGTGCCAGCTCACCAATGGCGGGGACGGGGGAGCAGTTCTTC
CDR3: CASSPMAGTGEQFF

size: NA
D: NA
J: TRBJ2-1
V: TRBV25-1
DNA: TGTGCCAGCAGCTCGCCTACCTTGGGGCAGTTCTTC
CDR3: CASSSPTLGQFF

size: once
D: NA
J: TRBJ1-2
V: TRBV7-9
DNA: TGTGCCAGCAGCTTCCCGGGTGACTATGGCTACACCTTC
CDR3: CASSFPGDYGYTF

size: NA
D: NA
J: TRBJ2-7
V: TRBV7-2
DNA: TGTGCCAGCAGCCCCTACTCGACGTACTACGAGCAGTACTTC
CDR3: CASSPYSTYYEQYF

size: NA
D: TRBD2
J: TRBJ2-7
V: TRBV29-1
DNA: TGCAGCGTCGGGAGGACTAGCGGGGGCTCCTACGAGCAGTACTTC
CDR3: CSVGRTSGGSYEQYF

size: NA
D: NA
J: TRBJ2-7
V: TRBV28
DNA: TGTGCCAGCAGTTTAAAGGGGCTAGGCGAGCAGTACTTC
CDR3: CASSLKGLGEQYF

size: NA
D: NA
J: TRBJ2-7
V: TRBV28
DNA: TGTGCCAGCAGTTTATGGTTCAGGGAGCCATCCTACGAGCAGTACTTC
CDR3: CASSLWFREPSYEQYF

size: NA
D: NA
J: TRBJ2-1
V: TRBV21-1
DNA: TGTGCCGGTCCTTCCGGCAATTTACACAATGAGCAGTTCTTC
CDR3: CAGPSGNLHNEQFF

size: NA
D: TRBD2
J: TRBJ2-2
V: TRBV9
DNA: TGTGCCAGCAGCGTTCAACGGGACTACCCGAACACCGGGGAGCTGTTTTTT
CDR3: CASSVQRDYPNTGELFF

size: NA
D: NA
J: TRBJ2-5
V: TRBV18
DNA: TGTGCCAGCTCACAAATAAGAGAGACCCAGTACTTC
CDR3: CASSQIRETQYF

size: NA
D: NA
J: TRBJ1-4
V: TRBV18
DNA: TGTGCCAGCTCAGCCGCACCTCACAATGAAAAACTGTTTTTT
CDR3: CASSAAPHNEKLFF

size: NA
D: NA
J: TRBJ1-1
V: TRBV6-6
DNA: TGTGCCAGCAGTTACGAGTTGCAGGGGAGGAACACTGAAGCTTTCTTT
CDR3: CASSYELQGRNTEAFF

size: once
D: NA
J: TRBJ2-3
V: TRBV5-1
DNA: TGCGCCAGCAGTATTGATTATCCCGTCCCAAGCACAGATACGCAGTATTTT
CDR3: CASSIDYPVPSTDTQYF

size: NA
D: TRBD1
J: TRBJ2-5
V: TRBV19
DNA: TGTGCCAGTAGTATAGGTGGCAGGGGGAAGACCCAGTACTTC
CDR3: CASSIGGRGKTQYF

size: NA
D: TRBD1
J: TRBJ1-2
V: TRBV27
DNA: TGTGCCAGCAGATCGACAGGGGGAGACTATGGCTACACCTTC
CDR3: CASRSTGGDYGYTF

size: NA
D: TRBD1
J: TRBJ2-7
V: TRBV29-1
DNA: TGCAGCGTTGAATGGGGACAGTCCGAGCAGTACTTC
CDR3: CSVEWGQSEQYF

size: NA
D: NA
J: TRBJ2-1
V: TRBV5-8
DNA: TGTGCCAGCAGCTTGCTGGACGGTTACAATGAGCAGTTCTTC
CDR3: CASSLLDGYNEQFF

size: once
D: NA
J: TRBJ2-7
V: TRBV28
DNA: TGTGCCAGCAGCCTTGTCCCCCCAGGTAGGGCGTACGAGCAGTACTTC
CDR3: CASSLVPPGRAYEQYF

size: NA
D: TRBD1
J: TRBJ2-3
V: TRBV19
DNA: TGTGCCAGTAGTATTGTGTCAGGGGGCCCTGATACGCAGTATTTT
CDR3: CASSIVSGGPDTQYF

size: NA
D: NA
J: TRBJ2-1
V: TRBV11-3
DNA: TGTGCCAGCAGCTTAGACTCTCTCCATGAGCAGTTCTTC
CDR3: CASSLDSLHEQFF

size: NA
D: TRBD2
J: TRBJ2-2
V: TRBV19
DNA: TGTGCCAGCCTCGGACTAGTTACCGGGGAGCTGTTTTTT
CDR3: CASLGLVTGELFF

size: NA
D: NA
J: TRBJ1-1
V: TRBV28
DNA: TGTGCCAGCAGTTCCGAATCGGATCTCCGGGGAGCTTTCTTT
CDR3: CASSSESDLRGAFF

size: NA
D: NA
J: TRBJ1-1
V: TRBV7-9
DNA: TGTGCCAGCAGCAAAGGGGATTTTGCCATGAACACTGAAGCTTTCTTT
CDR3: CASSKGDFAMNTEAFF

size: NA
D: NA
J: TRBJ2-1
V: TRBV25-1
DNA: TGTGCCAGCAGTGAGCAGGGAAGTTGGGTGGGAAATGAGCAGTTCTTC
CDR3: CASSEQGSWVGNEQFF

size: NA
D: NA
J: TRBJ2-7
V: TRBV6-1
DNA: TGTGCCAGCAGTGATTGGGGAGCCTCCTACGAGCAGTACTTC
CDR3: CASSDWGASYEQYF

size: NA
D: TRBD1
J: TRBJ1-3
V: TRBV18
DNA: TGTGCCAGCTCCCCGGACAGGGGCTCTGGAAACACCATATATTTT
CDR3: CASSPDRGSGNTIYF

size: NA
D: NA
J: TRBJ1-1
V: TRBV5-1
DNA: TGCGCCAGCAGCTTGGCCCGTGGGGGGGAAGGAACTGAAGCTTTCTTT
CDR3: CASSLARGGEGTEAFF

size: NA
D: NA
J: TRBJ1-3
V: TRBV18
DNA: TGTGCCAGCTCACCCGGGGCCACCGGACCGTGGAACACCATATATTTT
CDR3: CASSPGATGPWNTIYF

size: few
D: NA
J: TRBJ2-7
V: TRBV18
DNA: TGTGCCAGCTCAATTAGCTACGAGCAGTACTTC
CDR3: CASSISYEQYF